This T cell receptor beta chain stems from a study of breast tumors, draining lymph nodes, adjacent tissues. General observations from the study: Tumors had less TCR diversity than lymph nodes, more than nontumor tissue. Data fit most tumor T cells coming from lymph node, expanding in tumor.

TCRdb re-analysed the multiplex PCR reads in MiXCR, keeping a single row per CDR3 protein. The sample holds fewer than 250,000 distinct CDR3 sequences, 32% seen once. About this clonotype: The antigen remains undetermined. This may stem from a read error, because a much larger clone lies one nucleotide away.

The CDR3 sequence is 14 residues long. Looked up from germline, CDR1 is LNHDA and CDR2 is SQIVND (reference sequence). Unmatched junction bases numbered 8, after V lost 5 bases and J lost 10 bases. Axillary draining lymph nodes of breast cancer patients supplied the node samples. The gene calls are TRBV19 and TRBJ2-4; TRBD2 matches 10 bases. The receptor was isolated from a female donor with breast cancer. Some clones in this sample may be carry-over from other donors' samples. Sequenced: axillary lymph node tissue. The CDR3 is CASSYTSGKWIQYF. As DNA, the CDR3 is TGTGCCAGTAGTTACACTAGCGGGAAGTGGATTCAGTACTTC.